This TCR beta chain was identified during a study of T cells in narcolepsy. Study observations and caveats: HCRT-specific and TRIB2-specific autoreactive clonotypes appeared among same-patient CSF and blood CD4+ clonotypes. Healthy controls reportedly lacked the autoreactive clonotypes serially found in patients' blood.

As to this clone: The target antigen is unknown.

Assay: immunoSEQ multiplex PCR; the TCRdb copy retains only in-frame clones and omits some. Altogether roughly 20,000 clones are present, approximately 84% being singletons, with the ten largest covering approximately 0.73%. V dropped 6 bases and J dropped 3 bases, with 11 bases sitting between them. This CDR3 spans 14 amino acids. Looked up from germline, CDR1 is LNHDA and CDR2 is SQIVND (reference sequence). Material: memory (CD45RA-) CD4+ T cells from blood. The TCR originated in a human donor in good health. This sequence joins TRBV19 and TRBJ2-2; D is undetermined. CDR3 loop: CASRLIGYTGELFF. DNA of the CDR3: TGTGCCAGTAGACTCATAGGTTACACCGGGGAGCTGTTTTTT.